The 32 T cell receptor beta chains below all came from one sample that was sequenced in a study of cytomegalovirus exposure and HLA in healthy donors. The PCR had 60 Vbeta and 13 Jbeta primers. Produced via immunoSEQ multiplex PCR; TCRdb's table is partial and in-frame only. The sample has roughly 100,000 clones, 10% seen once. The specimen was PBMCs. These TCRs come from a man between 40 and 49 years old in good health and CMV-seropositive.

This chain links TRBV19 with TRBJ1-1, with D perhaps matching TRBD1 (5 bases). V gave up 2 bases and J gave up 1 base, with 11 bases separating them. The CDR3 is 15 amino acids. In germline, CDR1 is LNHDA, CDR2 SQIVND (reference sequence). As DNA, the CDR3 is TGTGCCAGTAGTATAATGGACAATCAGAACACTGAAGCTTTCTTT. It specifies CASSIMDNQNTEAFF.

The rearrangement links TRBV7-9 to TRBJ2-7; a possible D gene is TRBD1 (5 bases). The germline V and J ends were trimmed by 3 bases and 2 bases, with 11 bases remaining between them. The CDR3 has 14 amino acids. CDR1 SEHNR and CDR2 FQNEAQ come from the germline V gene (reference sequence). In DNA, the CDR3 is TGTGCCAGCAGCTTGGACAACCCCCCCTACGAGCAGTACTTC. Amino acid sequence: CASSLDNPPYEQYF.

The gene calls are TRBV28 and TRBJ2-1, with unresolved D. The CDR3 loop spans 15 amino acids. V was clipped by 2 bases and J by 4 bases, with 12 bases between them. CDR1 MDHEN and CDR2 SYDVKM come from the germline V gene. The chain's CDR3 is CASSLPLTSYNEQFF. Written as DNA, the CDR3 is TGTGCCAGCAGTTTACCCCTTACTTCGTACAATGAGCAGTTCTTC.

In this sample, this clone turned up a few times. V gene TRBV12-5 combines with J gene TRBJ1-5; D might be TRBD1 (6 bases). Trimming took 7 bases from V and 4 from J, leaving 17 bases between them. Germline V CDR1 and CDR2: LGHNT, FRNRAP. This CDR3 is built from 15 residues. DNA of the CDR3: TGTGCTAGTGCCCTAGGGGGAGGGCGAAATCAGCCCCAGCATTTT. Protein sequence: CASALGGGRNQPQHF. The whole variable domain, remainder taken from reference TRBV12-5 and TRBJ1-5, is DARVTQTPRHKVTEMGQEVTMRCQPILGHNTVFWYRQTMMQGLELLAYFRNRAPLDDSGMPKDRFSAEMPDATLATLKIQPSEPRDSAVYFCASALGGGRNQPQHFGDGTRLSIL.

This clone has at least ten counts. The chain is built from TRBV7-9 and TRBJ2-7; TRBD1 agrees at 12 bases. The germline CDR1 and CDR2 sequences are SEHNR and FQNEAQ (reference sequence). V lost 3 bases to trimming and J lost 3 bases; unmatched junction nucleotides: 6. This CDR3 contains 16 residues. The CDR3 reads CASSFGTGGDFYEQYF. The CDR3 DNA follows: TGTGCCAGCAGCTTCGGGACAGGGGGCGATTTCTACGAGCAGTACTTC. Full variable domain (rest looked up from reference TRBV7-9 and TRBJ2-7): DTGVSQNPRHKITKRGQNVTFRCDPISEHNRLYWYRQTLGQGPEFLTYFQNEAQLEKSRLLSDRFSAERPKGSFSTLEIQRTEQGDSAMYLCASSFGTGGDFYEQYFGPGTRLTVT.

This clone occurred a few times. This chain links TRBV5-1 with TRBJ1-5; D ambiguous. Germline V CDR1 and CDR2: SGHRS, YFSETQ. The CDR3 spans 15 residues. V lost 5 bases, J lost 0 bases, and 12 bases lay in between. The CDR3 sequence: CASSRNSDSNQPQHF. In DNA, the CDR3 is TGCGCCAGCAGTCGGAACAGTGATAGCAATCAGCCCCAGCATTTT.

This clone was detected only a few times. This sequence joins TRBV4-1 and TRBJ2-3, with D possibly matching TRBD2 (6 bases). CDR3 length equals 14 residues. The germline V and J ends were trimmed by 2 bases and 6 bases, with 12 bases remaining between them. Germline values: CDR1 MGHRA, CDR2 YSYEKL. CDR3 loop: CASSQTGASDTQYF. In DNA, the CDR3 is TGCGCCAGCAGCCAAACGGGAGCCTCGGATACGCAGTATTTT.

To note about this clone: Other DNA sequences in this sample translate to the same CDR3. This chain connects TRBV4-1 to TRBJ2-7, with TRBD2 matching 9 bases. CDR3 length: 14 amino acids. V lost 7 bases, J lost 5 bases, and 9 bases stayed unmatched. Germline V gene data show CDR1 as MGHRA and CDR2 as YSYEKL. Here the CDR3 reads CASNSGVAGDEQYF. The CDR3 region has the DNA TGCGCCAGCAACTCGGGGGTAGCGGGGGACGAGCAGTACTTC.

The rearrangement links TRBV5-4 to TRBJ1-1; D is undetermined. Trimming took 4 bases from V and 4 from J, leaving 11 bases between them. The CDR3 loop spans 13 amino acids. Germline CDR1 SGHNT, CDR2 YYREEE (reference sequence). CDR3 DNA: TGTGCCAGCAGCCTATTGATGGTCACTGAAGCTTTCTTT. Protein product: CASSLLMVTEAFF.

V usage is TRBV10-3 and J usage is TRBJ2-1, with D perhaps TRBD2 (7 bases). The CDR3 length is 11 residues. V was shortened by 8 bases and J by 8 bases, with 10 bases between the two germline ends. Per the germline V gene, CDR1 is ENHRY and CDR2 is SYGVKD. The DNA of the CDR3 is TGTGCCATCGGGGGGGGCGATGAGCAGTTCTTC. Amino acids: CAIGGGDEQFF.

The chain recombines TRBV18 with TRBJ1-5, with unresolved D. The CDR3 extends over 16 amino acids. CDR1 and CDR2 from the germline V gene are KGHSH and LQKENI. V dropped 3 bases and J dropped 4 bases, with 16 bases sitting between them. The chain's CDR3 is CASSPPGGRINQPQHF. In nucleotides, the CDR3 is TGTGCCAGCTCACCCCCAGGAGGACGGATTAATCAGCCCCAGCATTTT.

V gene TRBV5-4 combines with J gene TRBJ1-3; TRBD2 might be the D (5 bases). The last part of the DNA fits TRBJ2-2 better; the J call may be wrong. Germline assignment: CDR1 SGHNT and CDR2 YYREEE (reference sequence). The CDR3 extends over 16 amino acids. The CDR3 DNA follows: TGTGCCAGCAGCTTGGTGGCTAGCAGAAACACCGGGGAGCTGTTTTTT. Amino acids: CASSLVASRNTGELFF.

The CDR3 region has the DNA TGTGCCAGCAGCTATACAGACCTCTCCTACGAGCAGTACTTC. This gives the protein CASSYTDLSYEQYF. The chain is built from TRBV9 and TRBJ2-7; D is ambiguous. The CDR3 contains 14 residues. V lost 4 bases to trimming and J lost 0 bases, with 11 bases between them. Looked up from germline, CDR1 is SGDLS and CDR2 is YYNGEE.

CDR3 amino acids: CASRRDRGLTEAFF. The DNA of the CDR3 is TGTGCCAGCAGACGTGACAGGGGGCTCACTGAAGCTTTCTTT. V gene TRBV5-4 combines with J gene TRBJ1-1; 10 nucleotides align to TRBD1. Looked up from germline, CDR1 is SGHNT and CDR2 is YYREEE (reference sequence). The ends lost 5 bases at V and 4 bases at J; junction bases unmatched: 5. The length of the CDR3 is 14 residues.

The chain joins TRBV9 to TRBJ2-7; D is uncertain. V lost 4 bases to trimming and J lost 4 bases, with 12 bases between them. The CDR3 runs 13 residues. In germline, CDR1 is SGDLS, CDR2 YYNGEE. DNA of the CDR3: TGTGCCAGCAGCAGGCGACTCTCATACGAGCAGTACTTC. It is translated as CASSRRLSYEQYF.

This clone was picked up a small number of times. The J gene is TRBJ1-5, the V gene TRBV6-6; perhaps TRBD1 as D (6 bases). From germline, CDR1 is MNHNY and CDR2 SVGAGI (reference sequence). The CDR3 is made up of 15 amino acids. With 6 bases removed from V and 7 bases from J, the gap between germline ends came to 19 bases. CDR3 nucleotide sequence: TGTGCCAGCAGCATACTACAGGGATTGGTACAGCCCCAGCATTTT. This translates into CASSILQGLVQPQHF.

On this clone itself: A junction boundary mismatches the germline segment, possibly from a read error. The J gene is TRBJ2-1, the V gene TRBV7-7; D might be TRBD1 (5 bases). Germline V gene data show CDR1 as SSHAT and CDR2 as FNYEAQ (reference sequence). The CDR3 loop spans 13 amino acids. CDR3 amino acids: CASSPTQGNEQFF. CDR3 nucleotide sequence: TGTGCTAGCAGCCCCACCCAGGGCAATGAGCAGTTCTTC. The whole variable domain, remainder taken from reference TRBV7-7 and TRBJ2-1, is GAGVSQSPRYKVTKRGQDVTLRCDPISSHATLYWYQQALGQGPEFLTYFNYEAQPDKSGLPSDRFSAERPEGSISTLTIQRTEQRDSAMYRCASSPTQGNEQFFGPGTRLTVL.

The chain employs TRBV27 and TRBJ2-5; 9 nucleotides agree with TRBD1. The germline gives CDR1 MNHEY, CDR2 SMNVEV (reference sequence). V shed 3 bases and J 2 bases; nucleotides not matched to a gene: 7. This CDR3 comprises 16 residues. CDR3 in amino acids: CASSFTGTGWQETQYF. DNA for the CDR3: TGTGCCAGCAGTTTCACCGGGACAGGGTGGCAAGAGACCCAGTACTTC.

The rearrangement joins TRBV6-6 to TRBJ2-1, with TRBD2 matching over 14 bases. The CDR3 loop spans 15 amino acids. V was clipped by 4 bases and J by 14 bases; unmatched bases: 10. Germline assignment: CDR1 MNHNY and CDR2 SVGAGI (reference sequence). The CDR3: CASSLPGLAGVVEFF. The CDR3 DNA reads as TGTGCCAGCAGTTTGCCGGGACTAGCGGGAGTAGTCGAGTTCTTC.

In this sample, this clone turned up a few times. The chain is built from TRBV11-2 and TRBJ1-1; 8 nucleotides agree with TRBD1. Germline V gene sequence: CDR1 SGHAT, CDR2 FQNNGV. This CDR3 spans 13 amino acids. Germline trimming cut 5 bases from V and 4 bases from J; bases unmatched to any gene: 3. CDR3 amino acids: CASSQQGGTEAFF. CDR3 bases: TGTGCCAGCAGCCAACAGGGGGGCACTGAAGCTTTCTTT.

This clone came up a few times. This chain joins TRBV19 and TRBJ2-7, with 7 bases aligning to TRBD1. The CDR3 covers 14 residues. V lost 5 bases and J lost 5; bases outside the gene matches: 9. Germline assignment: CDR1 LNHDA and CDR2 SQIVND (reference sequence). The chain's CDR3 is CASSVITGADEQYF. As DNA, the CDR3 is TGTGCCAGTAGTGTTATCACAGGGGCTGACGAGCAGTACTTC.

The CDR3 protein is CASSQKGDQPQHF. The CDR3 DNA sequence: TGCGCCAGCAGCCAAAAGGGGGATCAGCCCCAGCATTTT. The chain joins TRBV4-3 to TRBJ1-5; the D gene is possibly TRBD1 (6 bases). Germline CDR1 is LGHNA and CDR2 is YSLEER. V was clipped by 2 bases and J by 5 bases, with 7 bases between them. The CDR3 spans 13 residues.

This chain joins TRBV6-5 and TRBJ2-2, with a possible D match to TRBD1 (5 bases). The CDR3 runs to 11 residues. Germline CDR1 and CDR2: MNHEY and SVGAGI. The ends were cut back, 7 bases at V and 9 bases at J, with 9 bases in the middle. The CDR3 loop is CASIQGRELFF. Written as DNA, the CDR3 is TGTGCCAGCATCCAGGGCCGGGAGCTGTTTTTT.

The V call is TRBV25-1, the J call TRBJ2-2, with 7 bases lining up with TRBD2. V was clipped by 6 bases and J by 4 bases; unmatched bases: 5. The germline V gene encodes CDR1 MGHDK and CDR2 SYGVNS. The CDR3 extends over 14 amino acids. The CDR3 reads CASRSGIRTGELFF. The CDR3 region has the DNA TGTGCCAGCAGAAGCGGGATACGCACCGGGGAGCTGTTTTTT.

The chain links TRBV28 to TRBJ1-1; D remains unclear. Trimming removed 2 bases at V and 0 bases at J, with 10 bases between. The germline V gene has CDR1 MDHEN and CDR2 SYDVKM. The CDR3 runs to 15 residues. The CDR3 DNA is TGTGCCAGCAGTTTAGTAGGAGAGATGAACACTGAAGCTTTCTTT. It is translated as CASSLVGEMNTEAFF.

The CDR3 loop reads CASSSGSSETQYF. The CDR3, as DNA: TGTGCCAGCAGTAGCGGGAGTTCGGAGACCCAGTACTTC. The chain recombines TRBV6-6 with TRBJ2-5, with 8 bases fitting TRBD2. V lost 5 bases to trimming and J lost 5 bases; unmatched junction nucleotides: 4. Germline V CDR1 and CDR2: MNHNY, SVGAGI (reference sequence). This CDR3 comprises 13 residues.

Only a few counts were recorded for this clone. This chain connects TRBV6-1 to TRBJ1-2; D not resolved. Germline V CDR1 and CDR2: MNHNS, SASEGT. V shed 7 bases and J shed 0 bases, with 15 bases lying between them. The CDR3 runs to 15 residues. The CDR3 DNA reads TGTGCCAGCACCGTCGTTAGCACGACTAACTATGGCTACACCTTC. Translation gives CASTVVSTTNYGYTF.

This clone has a count of ten or more. This sequence joins TRBV19 and TRBJ2-7, with TRBD1 matching over 9 bases. The CDR3 extends over 13 amino acids. From germline, CDR1 is LNHDA and CDR2 SQIVND (reference sequence). The junction had 6 bases not matched to a gene; V was cut back by 5 bases and J by 7 bases. The CDR3, as DNA: TGTGCCAGTAGTTCGGGACAGGGTAAAGAGCAGTACTTC. Translation gives CASSSGQGKEQYF.

The chain couples TRBV11-3 to TRBJ2-3; D call uncertain. Trimming removed 5 bases at V and 3 bases at J, with 15 bases between. This CDR3 is 15 amino acids long. Germline-derived CDR1 and CDR2 are SGHNT and YENEEA. The chain's CDR3 is CASSVKSSGTDTQYF. The CDR3 nucleotides read TGTGCCAGCAGCGTTAAATCGAGTGGTACAGATACGCAGTATTTT.

This clone was seen a handful of times. The V call is TRBV11-3, the J call TRBJ1-1; tentatively, D is TRBD1 (5 bases). CDR1 SGHNT and CDR2 YENEEA come from the germline V gene. CDR3 size: 14 residues. Trimming left V 5 bases short and J 10 bases short, with 20 bases between. Here the CDR3 reads CASSPLRWGQGAFF. The DNA for the CDR3 is TGTGCCAGCAGCCCCCTCCGCTGGGGCCAGGGAGCTTTCTTT.

The sample holds a few counts of this clone. The chain couples TRBV12-5 to TRBJ2-5; D is unresolved. V was clipped by 7 bases and J by 1 base, with 4 bases between them. In germline, CDR1 is LGHNT, CDR2 FRNRAP. The CDR3 is 11 amino acids. The CDR3 DNA reads as TGTGCTAGTGCCAGCCAAGAGACCCAGTACTTC. Residues: CASASQETQYF.

A few counts support this clone. This chain links TRBV10-1 with TRBJ2-1; D not resolved. Germline CDR1 is WNHNN and CDR2 is SYGVQD (reference sequence). The CDR3 is 13 amino acids. Trimming stripped 7 bases from V and 6 bases from J, with 13 bases between. CDR3: CASMNDNSNEQFF. The CDR3 DNA sequence: TGCGCCAGCATGAACGACAACAGCAATGAGCAGTTCTTC.